This T cell receptor (beta chain) was observed in a study of identical twins. Whole-study findings and limits: Rather than following the same donors, the conclusions depended on cross-sectional statistical analysis. Twins shared out-of-frame alpha sequences with excess low generation probability.

This clonotype occurred a few times. The antigen remains unidentified. One end of the junction does not line up with germline, which may come from a read error. The CDR3 has 10 amino acids. Germline CDR1 and CDR2: DFQATT and SNEGSKA (reference sequence). In TCRdb, the 5' RACE reads were re-called with MiXCR into one record per CDR3 protein. The top ten clones hold around 0.25% of a sample with around 1.7 million distinct CDR3 sequences, 25% to 35% of them seen once. Healthy Caucasians made up all donors. The genes are TRBV20-1 and TRBJ2-1; D remains ambiguous. The receptor was isolated from a newborn girl in good health. Material for sequencing was cord blood. The CDR3 loop is CSASINELFF. In DNA form, the CDR3 reads TGCAGTGCTAGTATAAATGAGCTGTTCTTC.